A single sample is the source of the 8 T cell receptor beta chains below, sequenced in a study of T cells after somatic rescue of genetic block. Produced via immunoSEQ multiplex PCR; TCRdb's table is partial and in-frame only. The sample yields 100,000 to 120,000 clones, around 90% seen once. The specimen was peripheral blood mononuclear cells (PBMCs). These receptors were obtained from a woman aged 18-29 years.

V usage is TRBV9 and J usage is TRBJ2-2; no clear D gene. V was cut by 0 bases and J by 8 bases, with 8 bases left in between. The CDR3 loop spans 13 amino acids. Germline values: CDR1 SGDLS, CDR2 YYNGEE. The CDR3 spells CASSVGRSGELFF. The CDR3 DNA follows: TGTGCCAGCAGCGTAGGGAGATCGGGGGAGCTGTTTTTT.

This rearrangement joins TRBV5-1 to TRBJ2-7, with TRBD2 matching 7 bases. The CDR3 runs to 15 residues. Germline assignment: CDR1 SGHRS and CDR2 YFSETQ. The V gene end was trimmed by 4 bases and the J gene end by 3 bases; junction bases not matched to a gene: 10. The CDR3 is CASSPAGVGFYEQYF. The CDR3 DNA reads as TGCGCCAGCAGCCCTGCGGGGGTTGGCTTCTACGAGCAGTACTTC.

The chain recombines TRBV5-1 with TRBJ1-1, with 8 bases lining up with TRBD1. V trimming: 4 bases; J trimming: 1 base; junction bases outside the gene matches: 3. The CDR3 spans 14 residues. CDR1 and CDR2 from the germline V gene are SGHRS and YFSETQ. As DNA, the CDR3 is TGCGCCAGCAGCACCGGACAGGGGAACACTGAAGCTTTCTTT. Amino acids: CASSTGQGNTEAFF. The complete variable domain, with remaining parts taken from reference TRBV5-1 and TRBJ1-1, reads KAGVTQTPRYLIKTRGQQVTLSCSPISGHRSVSWYQQTPGQGLQFLFEYFSETQRNKGNFPGRFSGRQFSNSRSEMNVSTLELGDSALYLCASSTGQGNTEAFFGQGTRLTVV.

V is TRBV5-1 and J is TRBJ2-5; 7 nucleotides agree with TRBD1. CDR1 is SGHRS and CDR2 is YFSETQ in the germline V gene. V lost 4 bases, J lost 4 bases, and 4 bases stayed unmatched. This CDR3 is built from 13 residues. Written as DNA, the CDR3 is TGCGCCAGCAGCACGGGACAGAGAGAGACCCAGTACTTC. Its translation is CASSTGQRETQYF.

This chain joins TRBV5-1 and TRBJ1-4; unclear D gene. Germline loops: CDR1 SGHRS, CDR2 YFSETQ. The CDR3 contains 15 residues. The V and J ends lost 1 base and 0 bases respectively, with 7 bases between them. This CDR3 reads CASSLSEATNEKLFF. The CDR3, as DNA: TGCGCCAGCAGCTTGTCTGAGGCAACTAATGAAAAACTGTTTTTT.

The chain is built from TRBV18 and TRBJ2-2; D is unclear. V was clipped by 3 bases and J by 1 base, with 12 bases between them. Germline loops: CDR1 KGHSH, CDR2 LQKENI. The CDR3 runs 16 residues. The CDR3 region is CASSPSRHKNTGELFF. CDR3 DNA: TGTGCCAGCTCACCCTCGAGACACAAGAACACCGGGGAGCTGTTTTTT. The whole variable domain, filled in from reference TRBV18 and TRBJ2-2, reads NAGVMQNPRHLVRRRGQEARLRCSPMKGHSHVYWYRQLPEEGLKFMVYLQKENIIDESGMPKERFSAEFPKEGPSILRIQQVVRGDSAAYFCASSPSRHKNTGELFFGEGSRLTVL.

The DNA for the CDR3 is TGCGCCAGCAGCTTCTTCGGCAGCACAGATACGCAGTATTTT. This translates into CASSFFGSTDTQYF. The chain joins TRBV5-1 to TRBJ2-3; D gene ambiguous. Germline CDR1 and CDR2: SGHRS and YFSETQ. CDR3 length: 14 residues. Trimming removed 2 bases from V and 0 bases from J, with 7 bases in between.

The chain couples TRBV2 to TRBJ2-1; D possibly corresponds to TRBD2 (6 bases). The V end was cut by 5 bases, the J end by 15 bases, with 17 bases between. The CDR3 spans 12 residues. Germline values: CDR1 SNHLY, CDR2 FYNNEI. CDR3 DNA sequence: TGTGCCAGCAGTTCAACTCGGACTAAATGGTTCTTC. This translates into CASSSTRTKWFF. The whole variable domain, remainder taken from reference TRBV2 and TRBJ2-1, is EPEVTQTPSHQVTQMGQEVILRCVPISNHLYFYWYRQILGQKVEFLVSFYNNEISEKSEIFDDQFSVERPDGSNFTLKIRSTKLEDSAMYFCASSSTRTKWFFGPGTRLTVL.